A selection of T cell receptor beta chains follows, all from one sample in a study of blood T cell repertoires in COVID-19. The assay was immunoSEQ multiplex PCR, and TCRdb's table has in-frame clones only and misses some. This sample yields fewer than 250,000 clones, of which roughly four fifths are seen a single time; 1.9% belongs to the top ten. The sample consisted of peripheral blood. All receptors come from a woman over 75 with acute or convalescent COVID-19. The CDR3 runs from the conserved cysteine through the conserved F or W. Each record gives: CDR3 protein, CDR3 DNA, J gene, V gene, D gene, clone size. The D gene is left open where the match is weak. Size is omitted from some rows. Given values are once, few, many or a class for expanded clones.

CDR3aa: CASSLGFQGSADTQYF
CDR3nt: TGTGCCAGCAGCTTAGGATTTCAGGGGTCAGCAGATACGCAGTATTTT
j_gene: TRBJ2-3
v_gene: TRBV11-2
d_gene: -
abundance: -

CDR3aa: CASSLAGDPILAKNIQYF
CDR3nt: TGTGCCAGCAGTCTAGCGGGAGACCCCATCCTAGCCAAAAACATTCAGTACTTC
j_gene: TRBJ2-4
v_gene: TRBV27
d_gene: TRBD2
abundance: -

CDR3aa: CASSLGLAGVSSYNEQFF
CDR3nt: TGTGCCAGCAGCTTGGGACTAGCGGGGGTGAGCTCCTACAATGAGCAGTTCTTC
j_gene: TRBJ2-1
v_gene: TRBV7-9
d_gene: TRBD2
abundance: once

CDR3aa: CASSKGQGFYEQYF
CDR3nt: TGTGCCAGCAGCAAGGGACAGGGCTTTTACGAGCAGTACTTC
j_gene: TRBJ2-7
v_gene: TRBV6-2/TRBV6-3
d_gene: TRBD1
abundance: -

CDR3aa: CASRRQAVNTEAFF
CDR3nt: TGTGCCAGCAGACGACAGGCAGTGAACACTGAAGCTTTCTTT
j_gene: TRBJ1-1
v_gene: TRBV6-5
d_gene: -
abundance: -

CDR3aa: CASSLGGAVGNTIYF
CDR3nt: TGTGCCAGCAGTCTGGGAGGGGCGGTAGGAAACACCATATATTTT
j_gene: TRBJ1-3
v_gene: TRBV28
d_gene: -
abundance: few

CDR3aa: CASSKSGTGGDEQFF
CDR3nt: TGTGCCAGCAGCAAGTCCGGGACAGGGGGCGATGAGCAGTTCTTC
j_gene: TRBJ2-1
v_gene: TRBV28
d_gene: TRBD1
abundance: -

CDR3aa: CATSDSGTSGSLYEQFF
CDR3nt: TGTGCCACCAGTGATTCCGGGACTAGCGGGAGTTTGTATGAGCAGTTCTTC
j_gene: TRBJ2-1
v_gene: TRBV24-1
d_gene: TRBD2
abundance: -

CDR3aa: CASSTSKYQPQHF
CDR3nt: TGTGCCAGCAGTACTTCTAAATATCAGCCCCAGCATTTT
j_gene: TRBJ1-5
v_gene: TRBV6-6
d_gene: -
abundance: -

CDR3aa: CASSTTGRSYEQYF
CDR3nt: TGTGCCAGCTCTACGACAGGCCGGTCCTACGAGCAGTACTTC
j_gene: TRBJ2-7
v_gene: TRBV2
d_gene: -
abundance: -

CDR3aa: CASSPPSGADTQYF
CDR3nt: TGCGCCAGCAGCCCCCCTAGCGGAGCAGATACGCAGTATTTT
j_gene: TRBJ2-3
v_gene: TRBV4-3
d_gene: TRBD2
abundance: -

CDR3aa: CASSWGLVVSTDTQYF
CDR3nt: TGTGCCAGCAGCTGGGGACTAGTCGTTAGCACAGATACGCAGTATTTT
j_gene: TRBJ2-3
v_gene: TRBV27
d_gene: TRBD2
abundance: -

CDR3aa: CASSLGFAGGKEGYTF
CDR3nt: TGCGCCAGCAGCTTGGGTTTTGCAGGGGGAAAAGAAGGCTACACCTTC
j_gene: TRBJ1-2
v_gene: TRBV5-1
d_gene: TRBD1
abundance: -

CDR3aa: CASSLRAGDRGYTF
CDR3nt: TGTGCCAGCAGCTTAAGGGCAGGGGATAGGGGCTACACCTTC
j_gene: TRBJ1-2
v_gene: TRBV7-3
d_gene: -
abundance: -

CDR3aa: CASSPRLAGRETQYF
CDR3nt: TGTGCCAGCAGTCCCCGACTAGCGGGAAGAGAGACCCAGTACTTC
j_gene: TRBJ2-5
v_gene: TRBV28
d_gene: TRBD2
abundance: -

CDR3aa: CASATDRSNTEAFF
CDR3nt: TGTGCTAGTGCCACGGACAGGTCGAACACTGAAGCTTTCTTT
j_gene: TRBJ1-1
v_gene: TRBV12-5
d_gene: TRBD1
abundance: -

CDR3aa: CASSSNSVPSYEQYF
CDR3nt: TGTGCCAGCAGCTCAAATAGCGTTCCCTCCTACGAGCAGTACTTC
j_gene: TRBJ2-7
v_gene: TRBV7-2
d_gene: -
abundance: -

CDR3aa: CASSLSTGKGGYTF
CDR3nt: TGTGCCAGCAGCTTAAGTACAGGGAAGGGTGGCTACACCTTC
j_gene: TRBJ1-2
v_gene: TRBV7-2
d_gene: -
abundance: -

CDR3aa: CATWGQGWNQPQHF
CDR3nt: TGTGCCACCTGGGGGCAGGGATGGAATCAGCCCCAGCATTTT
j_gene: TRBJ1-5
v_gene: TRBV28
d_gene: -
abundance: once

CDR3aa: CATSDLKGQGKRNEQFF
CDR3nt: TGTGCCACCAGTGATTTGAAGGGACAGGGGAAGCGCAATGAGCAGTTCTTC
j_gene: TRBJ2-1
v_gene: TRBV24-1
d_gene: TRBD1
abundance: -

CDR3aa: CASSIRTGLDTQYF
CDR3nt: TGTGCCAGTAGTATCCGGACAGGGCTGGATACGCAGTATTTT
j_gene: TRBJ2-3
v_gene: TRBV19
d_gene: TRBD1
abundance: -

CDR3aa: CASRPGQSSYNEQFF
CDR3nt: TGTGCCAGTCGTCCGGGACAAAGCTCCTACAATGAGCAGTTCTTC
j_gene: TRBJ2-1
v_gene: TRBV19
d_gene: -
abundance: -

CDR3aa: CASSRRDWGSPLHF
CDR3nt: TGTGCCAGCTCGCGACGGGACTGGGGTTCACCCCTCCACTTT
j_gene: TRBJ1-6
v_gene: TRBV18
d_gene: -
abundance: -